What follows describes a single T cell receptor beta chain. TCRdb's copy holds only in-frame clones and misses some; the assay was immunoSEQ multiplex PCR. The data contain roughly 40,000 clones, roughly 90% of them seen just once; the ten biggest clones take up 0.67%. The data originate from a study of T cell changes during pregnancy in multiple sclerosis. The CDR3 is 16 amino acids. The ends lost 5 bases at V and 4 bases at J; junction bases unmatched: 11. The germline gives CDR1 SEHNR, CDR2 FQNEAQ (reference sequence). The sample consisted of CD4+ T cells from peripheral blood mononuclear cells, taken in the first trimester of pregnancy. The chain employs TRBV7-9 and TRBJ1-5; 7 nucleotides align to TRBD1. This TCR came from a female donor with multiple sclerosis, enrolled in a pregnancy study. Written as DNA, the CDR3 is TGTGCCAGCAGCCCGGAAAGGGGGCGGTGGAATCAGCCCCAGCATTTT. Translated: CASSPERGRWNQPQHF.